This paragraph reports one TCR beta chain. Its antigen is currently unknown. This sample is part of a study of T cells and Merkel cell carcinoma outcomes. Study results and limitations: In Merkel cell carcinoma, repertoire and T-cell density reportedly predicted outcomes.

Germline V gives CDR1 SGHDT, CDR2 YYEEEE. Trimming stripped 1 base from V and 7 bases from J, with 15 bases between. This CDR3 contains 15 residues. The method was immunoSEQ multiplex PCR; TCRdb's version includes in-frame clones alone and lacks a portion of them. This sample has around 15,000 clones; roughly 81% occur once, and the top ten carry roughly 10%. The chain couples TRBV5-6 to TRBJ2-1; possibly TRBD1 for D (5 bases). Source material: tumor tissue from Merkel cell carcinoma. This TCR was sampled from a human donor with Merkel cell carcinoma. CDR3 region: CASSLWQGSGNEQFF. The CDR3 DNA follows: TGTGCCAGCAGCTTGTGGCAGGGTAGTGGGAATGAGCAGTTCTTC.